A selection of T cell receptor beta chains follows, all from one sample in a study of T cell changes during pregnancy in multiple sclerosis. Using immunoSEQ multiplex PCR, the repertoire was profiled, and TCRdb retains in-frame clones only, with some absent. Found here are 85,000 to 130,000 clones, about 90% of them singletons; the top ten hold around 1.6%. Specimen: peripheral blood, collected before pregnancy. Receptors were obtained from a female donor with multiple sclerosis, enrolled in a pregnancy study. Each CDR3 is given with its conserved first and last residue. D genes are given only for firm matches. Some rows mark clone size as missing; the rest say once, few, many or name a class of expanded clone.

clone size | D gene | J gene | V gene | CDR3 protein | CDR3 DNA
once | TRBD1 | TRBJ1-5 | TRBV9 | CASSHGQGDQPQHF | TGTGCCAGCAGTCACGGACAGGGCGATCAGCCCCAGCATTTT
NA | TRBD2 | TRBJ2-7 | TRBV28 | CASSLAGDSYEQYF | TGTGCCAGCAGTTTAGCGGGAGATAGCTACGAGCAGTACTTC
few | NA | TRBJ1-2 | TRBV27 | CASSLMANGDYTF | TGTGCCAGCAGTTTAATGGCGAACGGGGACTACACCTTC
NA | TRBD1 | TRBJ2-1 | TRBV11-2 | CASSLDRDNEQFF | TGTGCCAGCAGCCTCGACAGGGACAATGAGCAGTTCTTC
NA | TRBD1 | TRBJ1-5 | TRBV19 | CASNPIRQGDSNQPQHF | TGTGCCAGTAACCCCATTCGACAGGGGGATAGCAATCAGCCCCAGCATTTT
NA | NA | TRBJ1-1 | TRBV15 | CATSRDQGGWTEAFF | TGTGCCACCAGCAGAGATCAAGGGGGATGGACTGAAGCTTTCTTT
few | NA | TRBJ1-5 | TRBV6-6 | CASSYSAGVGQPQHF | TGTGCCAGCAGTTACTCTGCAGGGGTCGGTCAGCCCCAGCATTTT
once | TRBD1 | TRBJ2-5 | TRBV5-4 | CASSDRVEETQYF | TGTGCCAGCAGCGACAGGGTTGAAGAGACCCAGTACTTC
few | NA | TRBJ1-6 | TRBV4-1 | CASSQDTGGSPLHF | TGCGCCAGCAGCCAAGATACCGGGGGTTCACCCCTCCACTTT
NA | TRBD1 | TRBJ1-6 | TRBV10-3 | CAISESGTGNSPLHF | TGTGCCATCAGTGAGTCTGGGACAGGGAATTCACCCCTCCACTTT
NA | NA | TRBJ1-4 | TRBV15 | CATSRDAGGGEKLFF | TGTGCCACCAGCAGAGACGCCGGGGGGGGTGAAAAACTGTTTTTT
NA | TRBD1 | TRBJ1-2 | TRBV30 | CAWSVRGLGQGISYGYTF | TGTGCCTGGAGTGTAAGGGGACTCGGACAGGGTATCAGCTATGGCTACACCTTC
NA | TRBD1 | TRBJ1-3 | TRBV9 | CASSATGDSGNTIYF | TGTGCCAGCAGCGCCACAGGGGACTCTGGAAACACCATATATTTT
NA | NA | TRBJ1-4 | TRBV7-9 | CASSLRLGSSSNEKLFF | TGTGCCAGCAGCTTAAGGCTCGGGAGTTCCTCAAATGAAAAACTGTTTTTT
NA | TRBD1 | TRBJ2-7 | TRBV6-1 | CASSPGTGVTYEQYF | TGTGCCAGCAGCCCCGGGACAGGGGTAACCTACGAGCAGTACTTC
once | TRBD1 | TRBJ2-1 | TRBV29-1 | CSSQGVAQIGNEQFF | TGCAGCTCCCAGGGGGTAGCGCAGATAGGGAATGAGCAGTTCTTC
NA | NA | TRBJ1-2 | TRBV28 | CASSRGAYGYTF | TGTGCCAGCAGCCGGGGAGCGTATGGCTACACCTTC
NA | NA | TRBJ1-5 | TRBV15 | CATSTRNQPQHF | TGTGCCACCAGTACTCGCAATCAGCCCCAGCATTTT
few | TRBD2 | TRBJ2-1 | TRBV11-2 | CASSLAASGRTEQFF | TGTGCCAGCAGCTTAGCGGCTAGCGGGAGGACTGAGCAGTTCTTC
NA | NA | TRBJ2-1 | TRBV7-2 | CASSLTPPPGLNEQFF | TGTGCCAGCAGCTTAACCCCACCACCGGGTCTCAATGAGCAGTTCTTC
once | NA | TRBJ2-5 | TRBV5-4 | CASSLRGGGRQETQYF | TGTGCCAGCAGCTTGAGGGGAGGGGGGCGTCAAGAGACCCAGTACTTC
NA | NA | TRBJ2-7 | TRBV27 | CASSRTPSSYEQYF | TGTGCCAGCAGTCGTACCCCCAGCTCCTACGAGCAGTACTTC
NA | NA | TRBJ2-1 | TRBV2 | CASSERQSSYNEQFF | TGTGCCAGCAGTGAGAGACAGAGCTCCTACAATGAGCAGTTCTTC
NA | TRBD1 | TRBJ1-1 | TRBV7-8 | CASAGGITEAFF | TGTGCCAGTGCAGGGGGAATCACTGAAGCTTTCTTT
NA | TRBD1 | TRBJ2-1 | TRBV7-9 | CASSLDTGQGNNEQFF | TGTGCCAGCAGCTTAGATACGGGACAGGGGAACAATGAGCAGTTCTTC
once | NA | TRBJ2-1 | TRBV5-8 | CASSDGQTANEQFF | TGTGCCAGCAGCGACGGACAGACAGCCAATGAGCAGTTCTTC
NA | TRBD2 | TRBJ2-5 | TRBV10-2 | CASRVGGPQETQYF | TGCGCCAGCAGGGTGGGAGGGCCCCAAGAGACCCAGTACTTC
NA | TRBD2 | TRBJ2-5 | TRBV30 | CAWSQGLAGVETQYF | TGTGCCTGGAGCCAGGGACTAGCGGGGGTGGAGACCCAGTACTTC
NA | NA | TRBJ2-7 | TRBV28 | CATKLAGRGEQYF | TGTGCCACCAAGCTGGCAGGGCGAGGCGAGCAGTACTTC
NA | TRBD1 | TRBJ2-7 | TRBV6-1 | CASSSQQGASYEQYF | TGTGCCAGCAGTTCGCAACAGGGGGCGTCCTACGAGCAGTACTTC
NA | NA | TRBJ1-4 | TRBV20-1 | CSAPRVEKLFF | TGCAGTGCGCCGCGGGTTGAAAAACTGTTTTTT
once | NA | TRBJ1-2 | TRBV30 | CAWRGLYGYTF | TGTGCCTGGCGGGGTCTCTATGGCTACACCTTC
NA | TRBD1 | TRBJ2-7 | TRBV7-9 | CASRKDRVYEQYF | TGTGCCAGCAGAAAAGACAGGGTCTACGAGCAGTACTTC
NA | NA | TRBJ2-1 | TRBV5-5 | CASSLGQGSYNEQFF | TGTGCCAGCAGCTTGGGGCAGGGGTCCTACAATGAGCAGTTCTTC
NA | NA | TRBJ2-7 | TRBV29-1 | CSARGGLF | TGCAGCGCTAGGGGGGGGTTGTTC
once | NA | TRBJ1-4 | TRBV2 | CASKRGGNEKLFF | TGTGCCAGCAAGAGGGGAGGTAATGAAAAACTGTTTTTT
once | NA | TRBJ2-7 | TRBV7-2 | CASSLDLRGSYEQYF | TGTGCCAGCAGCTTAGACCTCAGGGGCTCCTACGAGCAGTACTTC
NA | NA | TRBJ1-2 | TRBV19 | CASSIGKTYYGYTF | TGTGCCAGTAGTATAGGGAAGACATACTATGGCTACACCTTC
NA | NA | TRBJ2-7 | TRBV2 | CASSVAGTSYEQYF | TGTGCCAGCAGTGTCGCAGGAACAAGCTACGAGCAGTACTTC
NA | TRBD2 | TRBJ2-7 | TRBV6-1 | CASSEGLAGYSYEQYF | TGTGCCAGCAGTGAAGGGTTAGCGGGGTACTCCTACGAGCAGTACTTC
NA | TRBD1 | TRBJ2-1 | TRBV27 | CASIHTGTGNNEQFF | TGTGCCAGCATTCACACCGGGACAGGGAACAATGAGCAGTTCTTC
NA | TRBD1 | TRBJ1-1 | TRBV6-6 | CASSQRQGARTEAFF | TGTGCCAGCAGTCAGAGACAGGGGGCCAGAACTGAAGCTTTCTTT
NA | NA | TRBJ2-2 | TRBV13 | CASSFRDTTPTGELFF | TGTGCCAGCAGCTTCCGGGACACTACCCCCACCGGGGAGCTGTTTTTT
NA | NA | TRBJ1-6 | TRBV6-1 | CASSRGGAINSPLHF | TGTGCCAGCAGCCGAGGGGGGGCTATCAATTCACCCCTCCACTTT
NA | TRBD1 | TRBJ1-2 | TRBV6-5 | CATFRDRLYGYTF | TGTGCCACCTTCCGGGACAGACTCTATGGCTACACCTTC